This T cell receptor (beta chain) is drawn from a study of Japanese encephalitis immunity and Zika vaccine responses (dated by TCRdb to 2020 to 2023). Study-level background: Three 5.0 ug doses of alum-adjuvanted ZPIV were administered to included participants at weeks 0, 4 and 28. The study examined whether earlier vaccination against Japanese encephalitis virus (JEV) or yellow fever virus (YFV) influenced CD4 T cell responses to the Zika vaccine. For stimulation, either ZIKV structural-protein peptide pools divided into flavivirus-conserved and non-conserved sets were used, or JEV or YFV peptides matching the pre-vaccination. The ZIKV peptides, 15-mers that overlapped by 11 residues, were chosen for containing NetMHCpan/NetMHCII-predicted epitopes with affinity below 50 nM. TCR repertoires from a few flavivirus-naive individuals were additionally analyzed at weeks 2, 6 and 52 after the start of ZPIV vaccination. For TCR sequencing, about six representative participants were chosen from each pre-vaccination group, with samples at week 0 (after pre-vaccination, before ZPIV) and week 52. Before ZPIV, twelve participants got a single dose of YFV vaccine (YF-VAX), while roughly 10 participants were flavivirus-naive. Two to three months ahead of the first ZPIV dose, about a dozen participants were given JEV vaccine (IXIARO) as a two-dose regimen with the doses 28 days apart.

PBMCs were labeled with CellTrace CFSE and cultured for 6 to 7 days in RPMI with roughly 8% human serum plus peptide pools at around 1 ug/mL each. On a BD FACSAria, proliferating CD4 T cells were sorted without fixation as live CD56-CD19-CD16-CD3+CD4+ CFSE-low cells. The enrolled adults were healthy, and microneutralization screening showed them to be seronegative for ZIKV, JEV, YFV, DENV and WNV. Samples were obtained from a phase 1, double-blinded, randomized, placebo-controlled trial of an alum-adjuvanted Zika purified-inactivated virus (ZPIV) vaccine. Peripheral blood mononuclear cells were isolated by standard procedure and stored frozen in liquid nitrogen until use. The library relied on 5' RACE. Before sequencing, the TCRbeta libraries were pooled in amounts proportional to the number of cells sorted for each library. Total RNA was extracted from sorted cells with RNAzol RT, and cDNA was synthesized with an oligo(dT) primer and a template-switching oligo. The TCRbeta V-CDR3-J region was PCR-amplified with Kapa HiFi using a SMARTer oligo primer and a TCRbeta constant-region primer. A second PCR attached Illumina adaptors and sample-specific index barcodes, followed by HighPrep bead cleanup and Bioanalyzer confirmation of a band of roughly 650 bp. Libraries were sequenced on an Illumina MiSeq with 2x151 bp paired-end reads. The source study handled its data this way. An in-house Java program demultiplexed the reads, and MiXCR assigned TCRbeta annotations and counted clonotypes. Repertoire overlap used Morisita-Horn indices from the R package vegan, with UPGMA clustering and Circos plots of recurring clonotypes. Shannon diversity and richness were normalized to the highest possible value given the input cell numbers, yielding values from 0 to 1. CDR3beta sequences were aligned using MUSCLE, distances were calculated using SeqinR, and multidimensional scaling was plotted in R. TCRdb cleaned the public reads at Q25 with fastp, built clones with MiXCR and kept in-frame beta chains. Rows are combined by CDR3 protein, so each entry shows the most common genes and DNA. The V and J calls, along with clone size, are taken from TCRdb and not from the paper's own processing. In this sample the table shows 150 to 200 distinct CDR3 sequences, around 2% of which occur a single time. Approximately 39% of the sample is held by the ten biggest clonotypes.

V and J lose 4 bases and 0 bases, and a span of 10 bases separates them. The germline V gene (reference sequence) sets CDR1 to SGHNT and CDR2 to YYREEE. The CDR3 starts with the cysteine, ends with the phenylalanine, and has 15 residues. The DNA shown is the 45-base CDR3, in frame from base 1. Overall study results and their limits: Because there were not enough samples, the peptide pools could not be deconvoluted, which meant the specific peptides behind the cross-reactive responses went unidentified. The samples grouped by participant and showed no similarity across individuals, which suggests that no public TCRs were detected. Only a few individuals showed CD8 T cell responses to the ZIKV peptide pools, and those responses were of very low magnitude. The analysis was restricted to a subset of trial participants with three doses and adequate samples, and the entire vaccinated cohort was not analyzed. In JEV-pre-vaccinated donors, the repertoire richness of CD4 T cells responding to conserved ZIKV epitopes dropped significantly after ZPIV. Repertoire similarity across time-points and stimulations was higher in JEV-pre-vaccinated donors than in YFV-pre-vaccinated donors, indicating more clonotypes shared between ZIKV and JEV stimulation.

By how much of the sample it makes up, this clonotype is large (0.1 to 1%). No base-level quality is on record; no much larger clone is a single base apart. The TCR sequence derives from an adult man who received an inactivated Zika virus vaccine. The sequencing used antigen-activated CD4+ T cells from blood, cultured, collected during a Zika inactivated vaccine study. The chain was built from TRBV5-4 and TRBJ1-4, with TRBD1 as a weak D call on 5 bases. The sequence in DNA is TGTGCCAGCAGCATGGTGGGGGCAACTAATGAAAAACTGTTTTTT. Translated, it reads CASSMVGATNEKLFF. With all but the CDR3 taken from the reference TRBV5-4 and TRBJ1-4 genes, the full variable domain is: ETGVTQSPTHLIKTRGQQVTLRCSSQSGHNTVSWYQQALGQGPQFIFQYYREEENGRGNFPPRFSGLQFPNYSSELNVNALELDDSALYLCASSMVGATNEKLFFGSGTQLSVL.